These 8 T cell receptor beta chains were sequenced from one sample in a study of Graves' ophthalmopathy and Graves' hyperthyroidism. Investigators amplified TCR beta CDR3 regions from RNA transcripts. HTBI primers were used in a first-round RT-PCR, which preceded a second-round multiplex PCR. TCRdb passed the multiplex PCR reads through MiXCR, listing each CDR3 protein once. The repertoire holds around 1.1 million distinct CDR3 sequences, with about 38% as singletons. The sequencing sample was made of peripheral blood or thyroid tissue (not recorded which). The source of these receptors is an adult man with Graves' hyperthyroidism.

This clonotype has at least ten counts. The chain joins TRBV2 to TRBJ1-1, with D unresolved. Trimming shortened V by 2 bases and J by 6 bases, and 4 bases separated the two germline ends. The V gene's germline CDR1 is SNHLY and CDR2 FYNNEI. The CDR3 has 11 amino acids. The CDR3 DNA follows: TGTGCCAGCAGTGAAACCCCTGAAGCTTTCTTT. Encoded protein: CASSETPEAFF.

This clonotype was picked up many times. The J gene is TRBJ1-5, the V gene TRBV15; perhaps TRBD1 as D (6 bases). Between the trimmed V and J ends, which lost 5 bases and 5 bases, there was a span of 19 bases. The CDR3 runs to 16 residues. Germline V gene sequence: CDR1 LNHNV, CDR2 YYDKDF (reference sequence). The CDR3 sequence: CATSDRRYRVHQPQHF. DNA for the CDR3: TGTGCCACCAGCGACCGAAGATACAGGGTCCATCAGCCCCAGCATTTT.

This clonotype turned up a few times. This sequence joins TRBV5-1 and TRBJ2-6; possible D gene TRBD1, 6 bases. The CDR3 has 16 residues. CDR1 SGHRS and CDR2 YFSETQ come from the germline V gene. The ends were cut back, 4 bases at V and 2 bases at J, with 13 bases in the middle. The CDR3 protein is CASSASTGTGANVLTF. CDR3 DNA: TGCGCCAGCAGCGCCTCAACAGGGACTGGGGCCAACGTCCTGACTTTC.

V gene TRBV13 combines with J gene TRBJ1-2; D is unresolved. This CDR3 contains 13 residues. Germline CDR1 is PRHDT and CDR2 is FYEKMQ (reference sequence). V was trimmed by 4 bases and J by 7 bases, leaving 13 bases between them. CDR3 DNA: TGTGCCAGCAGCTCCCGACCCGACGGTGGCTACACCTTC. This gives the protein CASSSRPDGGYTF.

V gene TRBV19 combines with J gene TRBJ2-7; 7 bases are shared with TRBD1. Germline V gives CDR1 LNHDA, CDR2 SQIVND (reference sequence). Trimming removed 6 bases from V and 2 bases from J; junction bases left unmatched: 7. The CDR3 sequence is 14 residues long. This CDR3 is CASSSDRFTYEQYF. CDR3 DNA sequence: TGTGCCAGTAGCTCGGACAGGTTCACCTACGAGCAGTACTTC.

The rearrangement links TRBV7-2 to TRBJ1-5, with 8 bases that match TRBD1. The V and J ends lost 0 bases and 11 bases, in that order; junction bases with no gene match: 9. Germline lookup yields CDR1 SGHTA and CDR2 FQGNSA. This CDR3 is built from 15 residues. As DNA, the CDR3 is TGTGCCAGCAGCTTAGCCCAGGGGGCAGGGGAGACCCAGCATTTT. Translation gives CASSLAQGAGETQHF.

This chain connects TRBV6-2 or TRBV6-3 to TRBJ1-1; no clear D gene. Per the germline V gene, CDR1 is MNHEY and CDR2 is SVGEGT. With 2 bases removed from V and 1 base from J, the gap between germline ends came to 8 bases. This CDR3 contains 14 residues. Here the CDR3 reads CASSYPLENTEAFF. The CDR3 DNA follows: TGTGCCAGCAGTTACCCGTTGGAGAACACTGAAGCTTTCTTT.

This clonotype was counted only a few times. The chain recombines TRBV6-2 or TRBV6-3 with TRBJ2-2, with D unclear. V was cut by 10 bases and J by 3 bases, with 6 bases left in between. Germline CDR1 is MNHEY and CDR2 is SVGEGT. The CDR3 extends over 11 amino acids. CDR3 sequence: CATTYTGELFF. The CDR3 region has the DNA TGTGCCACCACTTACACCGGGGAGCTGTTTTTT.